The rows below give T cell receptor beta chains drawn from one sample of a study of cytotoxic CD8 clonotypes in ibrutinib-treated CLL. Using immunoSEQ multiplex PCR, the repertoire was profiled, and TCRdb retains in-frame clones only, with some absent. The profile shows 65,000 to 80,000 clones, roughly 85% of them singletons. Sequencing was performed on PBMCs, taken after 24 months of ibrutinib treatment. These receptors came from a human donor with chronic lymphocytic leukemia. The CDR3 runs from the conserved cysteine through the conserved F or W. Fields, in order: J gene, D gene, V gene, clone size, CDR3 protein, CDR3 DNA. D genes are given only for firm matches. Size is omitted from some rows. Given values are once, few, many or a class for expanded clones.

J: TRBJ2-7
D: TRBD2
V: TRBV30
size: few
CDR3: CAWNSPGMAGGQHEQYF
DNA: TGTGCCTGGAATTCCCCCGGAATGGCGGGAGGGCAACACGAGCAGTACTTC

J: TRBJ1-2
D: TRBD1
V: TRBV28
size: NA
CDR3: CASSHGTGNGYTF
DNA: TGTGCCAGCAGTCACGGGACAGGGAATGGCTACACCTTC

J: TRBJ2-5
D: NA
V: TRBV2
size: few
CDR3: CASSDISASGHSETQYF
DNA: TGTGCCAGCAGCGACATTTCCGCCTCGGGACACTCGGAGACCCAGTACTTC

J: TRBJ2-2
D: TRBD2
V: TRBV4-1
size: few
CDR3: CASSQVPSGMRTGELFF
DNA: TGCGCCAGCAGCCAAGTCCCTAGCGGGATGAGGACCGGGGAGCTGTTTTTT

J: TRBJ1-5
D: NA
V: TRBV6-5
size: NA
CDR3: CASSFGGQPQHF
DNA: TGTGCCAGCAGTTTCGGAGGGCAGCCCCAGCATTTT

J: TRBJ1-1
D: TRBD1
V: TRBV6-5
size: NA
CDR3: CASSRTGTNTEAFF
DNA: TGTGCCAGCAGTAGGACAGGGACGAACACTGAAGCTTTCTTT

J: TRBJ2-3
D: TRBD2
V: TRBV29-1
size: NA
CDR3: CSVHTSGSDTQYF
DNA: TGCAGCGTTCATACTAGCGGGAGCGATACGCAGTATTTT

J: TRBJ1-1
D: TRBD1
V: TRBV18
size: NA
CDR3: CASSPGTGFSYAEAFF
DNA: TGTGCCAGCTCACCCGGGACAGGGTTCTCTTACGCTGAAGCTTTCTTT

J: TRBJ1-1
D: TRBD1
V: TRBV6-1
size: few
CDR3: CASSDRGKNTEAFF
DNA: TGTGCCAGCAGCGACAGGGGTAAGAACACTGAAGCTTTCTTT

J: TRBJ2-1
D: TRBD2
V: TRBV19
size: NA
CDR3: CASSIAPTSGRIYNEQFF
DNA: TGTGCCAGTAGTATCGCTCCGACTAGCGGGAGGATCTACAATGAGCAGTTCTTC

J: TRBJ2-3
D: NA
V: TRBV6-5
size: NA
CDR3: CASSSGGRPTDTQYF
DNA: TGTGCCAGCAGCTCCGGTGGGCGCCCCACAGATACGCAGTATTTT

J: TRBJ2-1
D: NA
V: TRBV11-2
size: NA
CDR3: CASSLATRVEQFF
DNA: TGTGCCAGCAGCTTAGCCACCCGGGTTGAGCAGTTCTTC

J: TRBJ2-1
D: TRBD1
V: TRBV15
size: few
CDR3: CATHRGDSSDNEQFF
DNA: TGTGCCACCCACAGGGGGGACAGTTCTGACAATGAGCAGTTCTTC

J: TRBJ2-1
D: TRBD2
V: TRBV7-2
size: NA
CDR3: CASSGQASGSSYNEQFF
DNA: TGTGCCAGCAGCGGTCAAGCTAGCGGGAGCTCCTACAATGAGCAGTTCTTC

J: TRBJ2-7
D: TRBD1
V: TRBV5-4
size: few
CDR3: CASSYGTAFSYEQYF
DNA: TGTGCCAGCAGCTACGGGACAGCCTTCTCCTACGAGCAGTACTTC